The 18 T cell receptor beta chains given below trace back to one sample, sequenced in a study of cytomegalovirus exposure and HLA in healthy donors. Primers included in the PCR were 60 Vbeta and 13 Jbeta primers. Using immunoSEQ multiplex PCR, the repertoire was profiled, and TCRdb retains in-frame clones only, with some absent. Of about 130,000 clones listed, 80% were seen once; the top ten hold around 3.6%. The material sequenced was PBMCs. These receptors originate from a woman between 40 and 50 years old in good health and CMV-seronegative.

This clone is a singleton in its sample. The genes are TRBV18 and TRBJ1-1; the D gene is possibly TRBD1 (5 bases). The V gene lost 6 bases and the J gene lost 1 base, with 15 bases spanning the gap. Germline V gene data show CDR1 as KGHSH and CDR2 as LQKENI. This CDR3 comprises 15 residues. In nucleotides, the CDR3 is TGTGCCAGCTCCCCGGGAGCAGGGAGGAACACTGAAGCTTTCTTT. This encodes CASSPGAGRNTEAFF. The complete variable domain, with remaining parts taken from reference TRBV18 and TRBJ1-1, reads NAGVMQNPRHLVRRRGQEARLRCSPMKGHSHVYWYRQLPEEGLKFMVYLQKENIIDESGMPKERFSAEFPKEGPSILRIQQVVRGDSAAYFCASSPGAGRNTEAFFGQGTRLTVV.

V gene TRBV5-1 combines with J gene TRBJ2-2; 12 positions agree with TRBD1. Germline loops: CDR1 SGHRS, CDR2 YFSETQ. V gave up 2 bases and J gave up 6 bases; unmatched junction bases: 5. The CDR3 totals 16 residues. The CDR3 bases are TGCGCCAGCAGCTTACCGGGACAGGGGGCGTCCGGGGAGCTGTTTTTT. Translated: CASSLPGQGASGELFF. Combining the CDR3 with reference TRBV5-1 and TRBJ2-2 gives the whole variable domain KAGVTQTPRYLIKTRGQQVTLSCSPISGHRSVSWYQQTPGQGLQFLFEYFSETQRNKGNFPGRFSGRQFSNSRSEMNVSTLELGDSALYLCASSLPGQGASGELFFGEGSRLTVL.

With regard to this clone: One junction end does not reproduce the germline sequence, and a read error may be involved. The J gene is TRBJ2-5, the V gene TRBV7-7; 15 bases are shared with TRBD2. The CDR3 sequence is 17 residues long. Germline CDR1 reads SSHAT; CDR2 reads FNYEAQ (reference sequence). CDR3 residues: CASSLAPGLAGGETQYF. CDR3 nucleotides: TGTGCTAGCAGCTTAGCTCCCGGACTAGCGGGAGGGGAGACCCAGTACTTC. Using reference TRBV7-7 and TRBJ2-5 for the parts outside the CDR3, the full variable domain is GAGVSQSPRYKVTKRGQDVTLRCDPISSHATLYWYQQALGQGPEFLTYFNYEAQPDKSGLPSDRFSAERPEGSISTLTIQRTEQRDSAMYRCASSLAPGLAGGETQYFGPGTRLLVL.

The genes are TRBV15 and TRBJ1-6; D remains ambiguous. Germline V gene lookup returns CDR1 LNHNV and CDR2 YYDKDF (reference sequence). The CDR3 length is 15 residues. The V and J ends lost 0 bases and 10 bases respectively, with 13 bases between them. The chain's CDR3 is CATSRDPLIGSPLHF. DNA for the CDR3: TGTGCCACCAGCAGAGATCCTCTCATCGGGTCACCCCTCCACTTT.

The V gene is TRBV27, the J gene TRBJ2-7; the D gene is possibly TRBD1 (6 bases). From germline, CDR1 is MNHEY and CDR2 SMNVEV (reference sequence). CDR3 size: 13 residues. V was shortened by 5 bases and J by 4 bases, with 12 bases between the two germline ends. This CDR3 is CASSLGGRYEQYF. CDR3 nucleotide sequence: TGTGCCAGCAGTCTAGGGGGTCGGTACGAGCAGTACTTC.

The chain links TRBV9 to TRBJ2-3; 10 bases map to TRBD2. The germline V gene encodes CDR1 SGDLS and CDR2 YYNGEE. The V segment lost 4 bases and the J segment 4 bases; nucleotides outside the gene matches: 9. The CDR3 has 16 residues. The CDR3 loop reads CASSITLAGAADTQYF. The CDR3 region has the DNA TGTGCCAGCAGCATTACCCTAGCGGGAGCGGCAGATACGCAGTATTTT.

This rearrangement joins TRBV7-9 to TRBJ2-1, with TRBD2 matching over 8 bases. This CDR3 comprises 19 residues. Per germline, CDR1 SEHNR and CDR2 FQNEAQ (reference sequence). V dropped 3 bases and J dropped 1; count of bases not matched to a gene: 14. CDR3 region: CASSFPLPSGSGSYNEQFF. The CDR3 nucleotides are TGTGCCAGCAGCTTTCCGCTCCCAAGCGGGAGTGGGTCCTACAATGAGCAGTTCTTC.

This clone was seen a single time. Other DNA sequences from this sample encode an identical CDR3 as well. This chain links TRBV25-1 with TRBJ2-7, with D possibly matching TRBD1 (6 bases). Germline-derived CDR1 and CDR2 are MGHDK and SYGVNS. This CDR3 spans 11 amino acids. Between the trimmed V and J ends, which lost 8 bases and 3 bases, there was a span of 8 bases. The CDR3 bases are TGTGCCAGCGGCAGGGGCTACGAGCAGTACTTC. This translates into CASGRGYEQYF.

V and J are TRBV29-1 and TRBJ1-2; D uncertain. Trimming removed 3 bases from V and 8 bases from J, with 10 bases in between. In germline, CDR1 is SQVTM, CDR2 ANQGSEA. The CDR3 totals 11 residues. CDR3 residues: CSVEVREGYTF. The CDR3 region has the DNA TGCAGCGTTGAGGTACGGGAGGGCTACACCTTC.

The CDR3 protein is CASSQEGGLATYEQYF. The CDR3 nucleotides read TGCGCCAGCAGCCAAGAGGGGGGACTAGCCACCTACGAGCAGTACTTC. The chain is built from TRBV4-1 and TRBJ2-7; 9 bases agree with TRBD2. The V segment lost 0 bases and the J segment 2 bases; nucleotides outside the gene matches: 5. CDR3 length: 16 amino acids. Looked up from germline, CDR1 is MGHRA and CDR2 is YSYEKL.

The chain links TRBV5-6 to TRBJ2-3; 7 nucleotides match TRBD2. The CDR3 has 15 residues. CDR1 is SGHDT and CDR2 is YYEEEE in the germline V gene. Unmatched junction bases numbered 8, after V lost 2 bases and J lost 5 bases. CDR3 protein: CASSFRTRRGDTQYF. The CDR3 DNA reads TGTGCCAGCAGCTTTAGGACTAGGAGGGGAGATACGCAGTATTTT.

V gene TRBV7-6 combines with J gene TRBJ1-1; 10 bases agree with TRBD1. Germline V gene data show CDR1 as SGHVS and CDR2 as FNYEAQ. The CDR3 runs 16 residues. Unmatched junction bases numbered 6, after V lost 1 base and J lost 4 bases. CDR3 sequence (DNA): TGTGCCAGCAGCTTAGAAAGGAGGACAGGGGGCACTGAAGCTTTCTTT. It codes for CASSLERRTGGTEAFF.

The chain employs TRBV19 and TRBJ2-7; D ambiguous. CDR1 LNHDA and CDR2 SQIVND come from the germline V gene (reference sequence). V lost 8 bases, J lost 6 bases, and 11 bases lay in between. This CDR3 is built from 11 residues. CDR3 loop: CASGQVGEQYF. The DNA for the CDR3 is TGTGCCAGTGGCCAGGTGGGCGAGCAGTACTTC.

This rearrangement joins TRBV4-1 to TRBJ2-7; 8 bases line up with TRBD2. Germline V gives CDR1 MGHRA, CDR2 YSYEKL. The CDR3 consists of 13 residues. V shed 4 bases and J 2 bases; nucleotides not matched to a gene: 1. This CDR3 is CASSPGLAYEQYF. The CDR3 DNA is TGCGCCAGCAGCCCGGGACTAGCCTACGAGCAGTACTTC.

The chain joins TRBV4-3 to TRBJ2-7; 7 nucleotides agree with TRBD1. Trimming took 0 bases from V and 2 from J; bases not matched to a gene: 7. The CDR3 contains 16 residues. Looked up from germline, CDR1 is LGHNA and CDR2 is YSLEER. The CDR3 here is CASSQDLGTGAYEQYF. In DNA, the CDR3 is TGCGCCAGCAGCCAAGACCTAGGCACAGGGGCCTACGAGCAGTACTTC.

The gene calls are TRBV6-1 and TRBJ2-5; the D gene is possibly TRBD1 (6 bases). Germline CDR1 is MNHNS and CDR2 is SASEGT. Trimming pared 6 bases from V and 0 bases from J, leaving 11 bases between. This CDR3 is built from 14 residues. This CDR3 is CASSPRTDQETQYF. The CDR3 DNA reads as TGTGCCAGCAGCCCTCGGACAGACCAAGAGACCCAGTACTTC.

This chain uses TRBV28 with TRBJ2-7; D call uncertain. V shed 1 base and J shed 1 base, with 17 bases lying between them. The length of the CDR3 is 17 residues. Germline loops: CDR1 MDHEN, CDR2 SYDVKM. The CDR3 region is CASSLLGSTDGSYEQYF. Here the CDR3 DNA reads TGTGCCAGCAGTTTATTGGGCAGCACAGACGGTTCCTACGAGCAGTACTTC.

The rearrangement links TRBV6-1 to TRBJ1-5; a possible D gene is TRBD1 (5 bases). There are 10 residues in the CDR3. Germline V lookup: CDR1 MNHNS, CDR2 SASEGT. The V end lost 6 bases, the J end lost 11 bases, and 8 bases lay between the germline ends. The DNA of the CDR3 is TGTGCCAGCAGCCAAGGGGCCCAGCATTTT. This codes for CASSQGAQHF.